Following are 32 T cell receptor beta chains from one sample sequenced in a study of T cell responses to AZD1222 COVID-19 vaccine (dated by TCRdb to the early 2020s). The time point label corresponds to: baseline before first vaccination. Receptor amplification or capture employed the immunoSEQ multiplex PCR assay. TCRdb holds this immuneACCESS table with in-frame rearrangements only. Some clones are missing; in checked studies, unresolved V genes explain under half, and the rest has no known cause. Here the sample has some 110,000 clones; about 87% occur a single time. The ten largest clones capture about 4.2% of the sample. The starting material was peripheral blood, obtained on day 0 of AZD1222 vaccination. The source is an adult in good health.

The rearrangement links TRBV7-2 to TRBJ1-2; D not resolved. This CDR3 spans 13 amino acids. CDR1 SGHTA and CDR2 FQGNSA come from the germline V gene. Trimming cost V 2 bases and J 2 bases, with 6 bases left between them. CDR3 sequence reads: CASSLQQNYGYTF. The CDR3 nucleotides read TGTGCCAGCAGCTTACAACAGAACTATGGCTACACCTTC.

The chain combines TRBV9 with TRBJ1-1; possibly TRBD1 for D (5 bases). Germline-derived CDR1 and CDR2 are SGDLS and YYNGEE. The CDR3 sequence is 14 residues long. Trimming took off 3 bases at V and 0 bases at J, with 9 bases between the two ends. The CDR3 DNA follows: TGTGCCAGCAGCGCCGGACACCTGAACACTGAAGCTTTCTTT. The encoded protein is CASSAGHLNTEAFF.

This clone has more than one count but fewer than ten. CDR3 protein: CASSLQGSSYNSPLHF. Written as DNA, the CDR3 is TGCGCCAGCAGCTTACAGGGGAGCTCCTATAATTCACCCCTCCACTTT. The chain joins TRBV5-1 to TRBJ1-6; 7 nucleotides line up with TRBD1. Losses at the gene ends were 2 bases for V and 0 bases for J; bases not matched to a gene: 2. The CDR3 has 16 residues. In germline, CDR1 is SGHRS, CDR2 YFSETQ.

This chain links TRBV7-2 with TRBJ2-7; the D is unclear. V lost 1 base, J lost 3 bases, and 7 bases lay in between. The CDR3 has 13 amino acids. Germline V gene data show CDR1 as SGHTA and CDR2 as FQGNSA. The CDR3 region has the DNA TGTGCCAGCAGCTTAGGGTCGGTCTACGAGCAGTACTTC. This gives the protein CASSLGSVYEQYF.

The rearrangement links TRBV29-1 to TRBJ2-2, with 11 bases that match TRBD1. V gave up 7 bases and J gave up 7 bases; unmatched junction bases: 8. The CDR3 extends over 14 amino acids. CDR1 is SQVTM and CDR2 is ANQGSEA in the germline V gene. This CDR3 reads CSASGTGGHGELFF. In DNA form, the CDR3 reads TGCAGCGCCTCCGGGACAGGGGGTCACGGGGAGCTGTTTTTT.

V gene TRBV6-2 or TRBV6-3 combines with J gene TRBJ1-5; 7 bases agree with TRBD1. Per the germline V gene, CDR1 is MNHEY and CDR2 is SVGEGT. After removal of 2 bases from V and 4 bases from J, the junction contained 2 bases not matched to a gene. The CDR3 length is 14 residues. CDR3 DNA: TGTGCCAGCAGTTACGGGACAGAGAATCAGCCCCAGCATTTT. Its protein product is CASSYGTENQPQHF.

The V call is TRBV7-3, the J call TRBJ2-3; TRBD1 aligns across 8 bases. The CDR3 consists of 17 residues. The germline V gene has CDR1 SGHTA and CDR2 FQGTGA. After removal of 5 bases from V and 3 bases from J, the junction contained 13 bases not matched to a gene. The CDR3 nucleotides read TGTGCCAGCAGCCTAAGCGTCCCAGGGGGCGGGACAGATACGCAGTATTTT. It specifies CASSLSVPGGGTDTQYF.

The chain carries TRBV29-1 and TRBJ1-2; 7 bases match TRBD1. The CDR3 is 13 residues long. Germline V lookup: CDR1 SQVTM, CDR2 ANQGSEA. After removal of 6 bases from V and 6 bases from J, the junction contained 10 bases not matched to a gene. The CDR3 loop reads CSVVQTGFDGYTF. The CDR3, as DNA: TGCAGCGTCGTCCAGACAGGGTTCGATGGCTACACCTTC.

The rearrangement links TRBV3-1 (or the pseudogene TRBV3-2) to TRBJ2-7; possibly TRBD2 for D (6 bases). The CDR3 totals 19 residues. Germline-derived CDR1 and CDR2 are LGHDT and YNNKEL (reference sequence). The V end lost 2 bases, the J end lost 4 bases, and 27 bases lay between the germline ends. The CDR3: CASSQLRAPAGPGIYEQYF. In DNA, the CDR3 is TGTGCCAGCAGCCAATTACGGGCGCCTGCGGGACCGGGGATTTACGAGCAGTACTTC.

J is TRBJ2-4 and V is TRBV7-9; 7 bases line up with TRBD1. The J segment lost 9 bases and the V segment lost 5 bases, leaving 13 bases of the junction unmatched. CDR1 SEHNR and CDR2 FQNEAQ come from the germline V gene (reference sequence). This CDR3 region has 15 residues. CDR3 bases: TGTGCCAGCAGCCCACAGACAGGGATTAGGGCCATTCAGTACTTC. Translating it yields CASSPQTGIRAIQYF.

The V and J genes are TRBV29-1 and TRBJ2-7; D may be TRBD2 (7 bases). Germline CDR1 is SQVTM and CDR2 is ANQGSEA. This CDR3 is built from 15 residues. The germline V and J ends were trimmed by 4 bases and 7 bases, with 23 bases remaining between them. The CDR3 reads CSVALLAARGVEQYF. As DNA, the CDR3 is TGCAGCGTTGCCTTGCTAGCGGCCAGGGGAGTTGAGCAGTACTTC.

The chain employs TRBV11-3 and TRBJ1-1; 10 bases fit TRBD1. After removal of 5 bases from V and 4 bases from J, the junction contained 1 base not matched to a gene. The CDR3 extends over 13 amino acids. Germline CDR1 SGHNT, CDR2 YENEEA. The CDR3 DNA is TGTGCCAGCAGCCGGACAGGGGGCACTGAAGCTTTCTTT. It codes for CASSRTGGTEAFF.

This CDR3 reads CSVRTGGDNQPQHF. CDR3 in DNA: TGCAGCGTCCGGACAGGGGGGGACAATCAGCCCCAGCATTTT. V and J are TRBV29-1 and TRBJ1-5; TRBD1 aligns across 10 bases. The CDR3 is 14 amino acids. Unmatched junction bases numbered 5, after V lost 6 bases and J lost 3 bases. Germline V gene lookup returns CDR1 SQVTM and CDR2 ANQGSEA.

V is TRBV12-5 and J is TRBJ2-7; D assignment may be TRBD1 or TRBD2 (7 bases each). Trimming shortened V by 5 bases and J by 2 bases, and 10 bases separated the two germline ends. The CDR3 runs to 13 residues. The germline gives CDR1 LGHNT, CDR2 FRNRAP. Here the CDR3 DNA reads TGTGCTAGTGGTCCAGGGGGGGCCTACGAGCAGTACTTC. Its translation is CASGPGGAYEQYF.

This clone was detected only a few times. The chain links TRBV12-3 or TRBV12-4 to TRBJ2-5, with unresolved D. The V gene lost 5 bases and the J gene lost 1 base, with 2 bases spanning the gap. The CDR3 spans 11 residues. The CDR3 coding sequence is TGTGCCAGCAGTCTCCAAGAGACCCAGTACTTC. Its translation is CASSLQETQYF.

V and J are TRBV4-2 and TRBJ2-5; TRBD2 matches 8 bases. The CDR3 is 16 amino acids. Germline CDR1 is LGHNA and CDR2 is YNFKEQ. Trimming cost V 1 base and J 5 bases; bases outside gene matches: 9. CDR3 residues: CASSQGGGRRDETQYF. In DNA form, the CDR3 reads TGTGCCAGCAGCCAAGGCGGCGGGAGGAGGGATGAGACCCAGTACTTC.

This CDR3 is CASSRQEYYGYTF. CDR3 in DNA: TGTGCCAGCAGCCGACAGGAGTACTATGGCTACACCTTC. The V and J genes are TRBV6-6 and TRBJ1-2; D may be TRBD1 (6 bases). The CDR3 is made up of 13 amino acids. With 6 bases removed from V and 3 bases from J, the gap between germline ends came to 11 bases. In germline, CDR1 is MNHNY, CDR2 SVGAGI (reference sequence).

The chain has TRBV25-1 and TRBJ2-7; D is ambiguous. Germline loops: CDR1 MGHDK, CDR2 SYGVNS. The CDR3 has 14 amino acids. V lost 3 bases and J 7 bases, leaving 16 bases between the germline ends. In DNA form, the CDR3 reads TGTGCCAGCAGTGATCCCCCCGACGCGCGAGAGCAGTACTTC. Translation gives CASSDPPDAREQYF.

This clone appeared a few times. This sequence joins TRBV6-2 or TRBV6-3 and TRBJ1-5, with D possibly matching TRBD1 (5 bases). CDR3 length equals 14 residues. Trimming removed 6 bases at V and 3 bases at J, with 12 bases between. The V gene's germline CDR1 is MNHEY and CDR2 SVGEGT. CDR3 bases: TGTGCCAGCAGCCCCCGGGGGATCAATCAGCCCCAGCATTTT. The encoded protein is CASSPRGINQPQHF.

This sequence joins TRBV4-3 and TRBJ2-4; 8 bases map to TRBD2. Germline lookup yields CDR1 LGHNA and CDR2 YSLEER. The CDR3 is 13 residues long. With V trimmed by 4 bases and J by 8 bases, 4 bases remained unmatched. CDR3 amino acids: CASSLERGHIQYF. Written as DNA, the CDR3 is TGCGCCAGCAGCCTAGAGCGGGGGCACATTCAGTACTTC.

V is TRBV24-1 and J is TRBJ2-2; tentative D call: TRBD1 (6 bases). Trimming removed 3 bases at V and 7 bases at J, with 11 bases between. The germline CDR1 and CDR2 sequences are KGHDR and SFDVKD. This CDR3 is built from 14 residues. The CDR3 is CATSDAGQLGELFF. CDR3 sequence (DNA): TGTGCCACCAGTGATGCAGGACAGCTCGGGGAGCTGTTTTTT.

The chain carries TRBV6-5 and TRBJ2-7; D is tentatively TRBD1 or TRBD2 (5 bases each). V lost 7 bases, J lost 5 bases, and 15 bases lay in between. There are 13 residues in the CDR3. Germline loops: CDR1 MNHEY, CDR2 SVGAGI. The CDR3 reads CASTRSRDDEQYF. In DNA, the CDR3 is TGTGCCAGCACCCGTTCTCGGGACGACGAGCAGTACTTC.

The chain combines TRBV2 with TRBJ2-6; TRBD1 aligns across 7 bases. V was pared by 6 bases and J by 0 bases, with 11 bases of the junction left unmatched. This CDR3 has 18 residues. CDR1 and CDR2 from the germline V gene are SNHLY and FYNNEI. The CDR3 nucleotides are TGTGCCAGCAGCCCCCGGGACAGTTCTTACTCTGGGGCCAACGTCCTGACTTTC. Translation: CASSPRDSSYSGANVLTF.

This rearrangement joins TRBV30 to TRBJ1-6, with D maybe TRBD1 (6 bases). Looked up from germline, CDR1 is GTSNPN and CDR2 is SVGIG (reference sequence). Trimming took off 4 bases at V and 11 bases at J, with 12 bases between the two ends. This CDR3 spans 12 amino acids. The CDR3 nucleotides are TGTGCCTGGAACAGGGTTTTGACACCCCTCCACTTT. Amino acids: CAWNRVLTPLHF.

The chain is built from TRBV7-9 and TRBJ2-3, with D unresolved. V gave up 8 bases and J gave up 2 bases, with 17 bases separating them. Germline loops: CDR1 SEHNR, CDR2 FQNEAQ (reference sequence). The CDR3 consists of 15 residues. The CDR3 DNA follows: TGTGCCAGCCTGGGTCCTGGATACCCCACAGATACGCAGTATTTT. As protein: CASLGPGYPTDTQYF.

This clone was found once. This chain uses TRBV11-3 with TRBJ1-6; D gene unclear. In germline, CDR1 is SGHNT, CDR2 YENEEA. The CDR3 totals 12 residues. Trimming took 2 bases from V and 10 from J, leaving 6 bases between them. The CDR3 coding sequence is TGTGCCAGCAGCTTAAGTCAATCACCCCTCCACTTT. It codes for CASSLSQSPLHF.

This clone was recorded once. V gene TRBV27 combines with J gene TRBJ2-7; the D gene is possibly TRBD1 (5 bases). Trimming stripped 2 bases from V and 5 bases from J, with 19 bases between. CDR3 length: 16 amino acids. CDR1 and CDR2 (germline): MNHEY, SMNVEV (reference sequence). CDR3 DNA: TGTGCCAGCAGTTTAGCCTCAGGCAGGGCCCACCACGAGCAGTACTTC. This gives the protein CASSLASGRAHHEQYF.

J is TRBJ1-2 and V is TRBV24-1, with TRBD1 matching over 8 bases. Germline lookup yields CDR1 KGHDR and CDR2 SFDVKD. This CDR3 contains 16 residues. V trimming: 4 bases; J trimming: 2 bases; junction bases outside the gene matches: 8. The CDR3 DNA reads as TGTGCCACCAGTGAAAAAGACAGGGGAGGCAACTATGGCTACACCTTC. Residues: CATSEKDRGGNYGYTF.

The J gene is TRBJ1-2, the V gene TRBV19; D may be TRBD1 (6 bases). V was clipped by 5 bases and J by 8 bases, with 21 bases between them. Germline values: CDR1 LNHDA, CDR2 SQIVND (reference sequence). This CDR3 is 15 amino acids long. The CDR3 sequence: CASSSHQQGSEGYTF. DNA for the CDR3: TGTGCCAGTAGTTCACACCAGCAGGGGTCGGAAGGCTACACCTTC.

This sequence joins TRBV7-9 and TRBJ1-1; 10 positions agree with TRBD1. The CDR3 runs 12 residues. CDR1 is SEHNR, CDR2 FQNEAQ, per germline (reference sequence). V gave up 9 bases and J gave up 7 bases; unmatched junction bases: 5. The CDR3 coding sequence is TGTGCCAGTGGACAGGGGGGTGTTGAAGCTTTCTTT. Its protein is CASGQGGVEAFF.

CDR3 protein: CASSAGLAGGPGEQFF. The CDR3 DNA sequence: TGCGCCAGCAGCGCGGGACTAGCGGGGGGACCCGGAGAGCAGTTCTTC. The rearrangement links TRBV5-1 to TRBJ2-1, with 15 nucleotides matching TRBD2. There are 16 residues in the CDR3. CDR1 is SGHRS, CDR2 YFSETQ, per germline. J was trimmed by 10 bases and V by 4 bases; bases with no gene match: 9.

This chain joins TRBV24-1 and TRBJ2-5, with 7 bases fitting TRBD1. The CDR3 length is 14 residues. Losses at the gene ends were 4 bases for V and 1 base for J; bases not matched to a gene: 2. Per germline, CDR1 KGHDR and CDR2 SFDVKD. The CDR3 spells CATSDRDSQETQYF. The CDR3 coding sequence is TGTGCCACCAGTGACAGGGACAGCCAAGAGACCCAGTACTTC.